What follows is one T cell receptor (beta chain) and its context. Via MiXCR, TCRdb re-called the 5' RACE reads, giving one row per CDR3 protein. The table records 100,000 to 120,000 distinct CDR3 sequences, about 12% of them present only once. Unmatched junction bases numbered 5, after V lost 11 bases and J lost 7 bases. This CDR3 is 12 amino acids long. The sample is drawn from a study of early T cells in non-severe SARS-CoV-2 infection. Study overall: Bulk RNA from unsorted whole blood was sequenced; chains were unpaired.

The chain joins TRBV12-3 or TRBV12-4 to TRBJ2-1; TRBD2 matches at 10 bases. Sequencing was done on a sample of whole blood. This receptor was obtained from an adult who was a healthcare worker with PCR-confirmed SARS-CoV-2 infection or an uninfected control (not recorded which). In nucleotides, the CDR3 is TGTGCCGTAGAGCGGGGGGGGAATGAGCAGTTCTTC. The encoded protein is CAVERGGNEQFF.